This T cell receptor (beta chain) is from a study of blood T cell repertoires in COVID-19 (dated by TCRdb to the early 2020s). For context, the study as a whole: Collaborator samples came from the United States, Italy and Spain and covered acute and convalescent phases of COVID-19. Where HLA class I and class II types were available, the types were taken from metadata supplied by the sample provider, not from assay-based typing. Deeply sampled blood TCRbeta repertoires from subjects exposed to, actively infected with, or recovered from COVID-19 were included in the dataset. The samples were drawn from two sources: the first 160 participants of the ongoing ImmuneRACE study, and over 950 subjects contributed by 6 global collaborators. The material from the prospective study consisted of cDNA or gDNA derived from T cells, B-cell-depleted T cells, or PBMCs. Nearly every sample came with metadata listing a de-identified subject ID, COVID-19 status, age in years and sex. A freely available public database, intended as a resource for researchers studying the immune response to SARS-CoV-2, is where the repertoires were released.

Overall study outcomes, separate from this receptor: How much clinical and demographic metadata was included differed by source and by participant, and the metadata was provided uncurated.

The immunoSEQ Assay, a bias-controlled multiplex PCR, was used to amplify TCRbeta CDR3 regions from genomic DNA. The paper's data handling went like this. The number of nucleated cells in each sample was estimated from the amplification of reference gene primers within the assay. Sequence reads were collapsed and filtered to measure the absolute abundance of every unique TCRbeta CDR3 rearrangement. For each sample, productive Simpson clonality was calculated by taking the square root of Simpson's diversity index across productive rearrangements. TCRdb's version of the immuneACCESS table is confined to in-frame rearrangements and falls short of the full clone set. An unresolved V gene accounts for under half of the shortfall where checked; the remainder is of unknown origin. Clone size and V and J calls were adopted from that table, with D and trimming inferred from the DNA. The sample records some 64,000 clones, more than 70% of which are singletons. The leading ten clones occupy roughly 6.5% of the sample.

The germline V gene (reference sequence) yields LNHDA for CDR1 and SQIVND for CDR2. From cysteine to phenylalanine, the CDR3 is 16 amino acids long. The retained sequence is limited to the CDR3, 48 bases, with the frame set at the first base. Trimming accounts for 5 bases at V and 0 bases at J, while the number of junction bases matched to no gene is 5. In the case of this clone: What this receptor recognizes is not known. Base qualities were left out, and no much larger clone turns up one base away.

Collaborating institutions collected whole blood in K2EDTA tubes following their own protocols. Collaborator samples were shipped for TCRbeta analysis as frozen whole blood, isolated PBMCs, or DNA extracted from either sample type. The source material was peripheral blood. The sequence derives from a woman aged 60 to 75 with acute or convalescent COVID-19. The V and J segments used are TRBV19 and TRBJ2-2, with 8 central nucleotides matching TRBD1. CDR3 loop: CASSPGTGTNTGELFF. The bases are TGTGCCAGTAGTCCCGGGACAGGCACGAACACCGGGGAGCTGTTTTTT. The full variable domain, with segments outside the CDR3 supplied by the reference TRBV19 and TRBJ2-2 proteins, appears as DGGITQSPKYLFRKEGQNVTLSCEQNLNHDAMYWYRQDPGQGLRLIYYSQIVNDFQKGDIAEGYSVSREKKESFPLTVTSAQKNPTAFYLCASSPGTGTNTGELFFGEGSRLTVL.